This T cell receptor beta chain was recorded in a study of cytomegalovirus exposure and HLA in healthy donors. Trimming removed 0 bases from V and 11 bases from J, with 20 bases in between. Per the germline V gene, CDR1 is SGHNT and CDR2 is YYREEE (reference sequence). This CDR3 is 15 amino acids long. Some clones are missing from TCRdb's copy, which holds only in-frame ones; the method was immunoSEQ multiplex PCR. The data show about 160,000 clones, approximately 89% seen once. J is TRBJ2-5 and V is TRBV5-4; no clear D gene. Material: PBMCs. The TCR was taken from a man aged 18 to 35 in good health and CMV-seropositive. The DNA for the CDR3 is TGTGCCAGCAGCTTGGCCGGCGGCGGCCCCCGGTTACAGTACTTC. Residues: CASSLAGGGPRLQYF. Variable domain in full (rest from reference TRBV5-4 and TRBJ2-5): ETGVTQSPTHLIKTRGQQVTLRCSSQSGHNTVSWYQQALGQGPQFIFQYYREEENGRGNFPPRFSGLQFPNYSSELNVNALELDDSALYLCASSLAGGGPRLQYFGPGTRLLVL.